This T cell receptor beta chain was sequenced in a study of early T cells in non-severe SARS-CoV-2 infection. In the study overall: The sequenced material was bulk RNA from unsorted whole blood, and its chains were unpaired.

Overall study results and limits: Private and CD4 specificities were missed by VDJdb matching, skewed to anti-spike CD8.

Concerning this clonotype: Its matching antigen is unknown.

Germline V gives CDR1 SGHTA, CDR2 FQGNSA. V lost 7 bases, J lost 6 bases, and 13 bases lay in between. This CDR3 spans 13 amino acids. Unique molecular identifiers were affixed to single, distinct cDNA molecules. TCRdb processed the 5' RACE reads anew with MiXCR; each CDR3 protein has one entry. The sample carries roughly 55,000 distinct CDR3 sequences, 11% recorded once. The sequence was obtained from an adult who was a healthcare worker with PCR-confirmed SARS-CoV-2 infection or an uninfected control (not recorded which). The material sequenced was whole blood. The chain has TRBV7-2 and TRBJ2-4; D is tentatively TRBD1 or TRBD2 (5 bases each). CDR3 sequence: CASTPGRRNIQYF. Written as DNA, the CDR3 is TGTGCCAGCACCCCGGGGCGAAGAAACATTCAGTACTTC. Filled out from reference TRBV7-2 and TRBJ2-4, the complete variable domain reads GAGVSQSPSNKVTEKGKDVELRCDPISGHTALYWYRQSLGQGLEFLIYFQGNSAPDKSGLPSDRFSAERTGGSVSTLTIQRTQQEDSAVYLCASTPGRRNIQYFGAGTRLSVL.